Sequencing of this T cell receptor (beta chain) was carried out in a study of T-cell memory formation after mild COVID-19. At the level of the study: The two donors had largely donor-specific TCR clusters. General observations from the study: Pre-infection memory already had some responding clones, implying cross-reactive memory joined.

Comment on this clonotype: As yet, its antigen is unknown.

The trim removed 2 bases at V and 2 bases at J, leaving 5 bases unmatched. The length of the CDR3 is 15 residues. Germline CDR1 is SGDLS and CDR2 is YYNGEE. With constant-segment primers, 5'RACE yielded cDNA libraries of TCR alpha and TCR beta that carried sample barcodes and UMIs. TCRdb independently ran MiXCR on the 5' RACE reads; one entry per CDR3 protein. This sample yields approximately 500,000 distinct CDR3 sequences, of which around a quarter are seen a single time; around 12% belongs to the top ten. The chain links TRBV9 to TRBJ2-3, with 7 bases identical to TRBD1. The sequence came from an adult woman who had mild COVID-19 (a few samples of this study predate the infection). Cell type and time point are not known. Specimen: PBMCs or a T cell subset sorted from them (not recorded which). In DNA, the CDR3 is TGTGCCAGCAGCGTCGGGACAGCACCCACAGATACGCAGTATTTT. Its protein product is CASSVGTAPTDTQYF.